This record looks at one T cell receptor (beta chain) sequence and its context. The data were taken from a study of blood T cell repertoires in COVID-19. Study context: Nucleic acid was either cDNA or gDNA, and it came from T cells, B-cell-depleted T cells, or PBMCs.

Original handling: How many nucleated cells were present was estimated from reference gene primer amplification. Some clones are missing from TCRdb's copy, which holds only in-frame ones; the method was immunoSEQ multiplex PCR. V, J and clone size reflect that table, while D and trimming were determined from the DNA. Among 290,000 or so clones listed, around 90% were seen once. The CDR3 is 14 amino acids. J lost 5 bases, V lost 5 bases, and 5 bases had no gene match. Per germline, CDR1 MNHEY and CDR2 SMNVEV (reference sequence). The clonotype originates from a young man with active or convalescent COVID-19. The rearrangement links TRBV27 to TRBJ2-7; 11 nucleotides align to TRBD1. Sequencing used peripheral blood. The CDR3 here is CASSPWTGGHEQYF. The CDR3 DNA reads TGTGCCAGCAGTCCGTGGACAGGGGGCCACGAGCAGTACTTC.